The clone carrying this T cell receptor (beta chain) was seen just once. The antigen remains unidentified. The entry originates in a study of shared clonotypes between healthy human individuals. Overall study: With ages of 18 to 49, the donors were a couple of women and three men. Study results and limitations: The low donor count limited represented genetic and exposure-history diversity.

Trimming cost V 2 bases and J 6 bases, with 11 bases left between them. The germline CDR1 and CDR2 sequences are SGHVS and FQNEAQ. CDR3 length: 13 residues. Here immunoSEQ multiplex PCR was the method, and the copy in TCRdb shows in-frame clones only, minus some. The sample holds roughly 2 million clones, roughly 95% seen once. This clonotype was sampled from a man between 18 and 35 years old in good health. Material: naive CD4+ T cells sorted from blood. The sample's subset: CD45RA+ positively selected. The J gene is TRBJ2-7, the V gene TRBV7-8; D gene unclear. The CDR3, as DNA: TGTGCCAGCAGCTTACGCTCCGGGCTCGAGCAGTACTTC. Translated: CASSLRSGLEQYF.